This note documents a single T cell receptor (beta chain) sequence. Its antigen remains unidentified. This specimen belongs to a study of cytomegalovirus exposure and HLA in healthy donors. Background on the study: Counted in an early data release were approximately 85 million unique TCRs from HLA-typed donors.

Amplification used 60 Vbeta primers and 13 Jbeta primers. The assay was immunoSEQ multiplex PCR, and TCRdb's table has in-frame clones only and misses some. Counted here are 80,000 to 95,000 clones, 64% occurring once; the ten biggest clones make up approximately 2.2%. CDR1 SGHAT and CDR2 FQNNGV come from the germline V gene. The CDR3 has 15 residues. V was trimmed by 1 base and J by 0 bases, leaving 6 bases between them. Study-wide results and caveats: Later examination showed HLA-associated TCR beta chains had greater clonal expansion than equally common others. Among the CMV-associated chains, a few were confirmed in vitro as specific for CMV antigens. Earlier findings revealed that most TCR beta V segments proved productive either about 90% or about 30% of the time.

This TCR was sampled from a human donor in good health. This rearrangement joins TRBV11-2 to TRBJ2-2; D is uncertain. Sequencing was carried out using PBMCs. The CDR3 DNA follows: TGTGCCAGCAGCTTAGCAGGTGCGAACACCGGGGAGCTGTTTTTT. It encodes CASSLAGANTGELFF.